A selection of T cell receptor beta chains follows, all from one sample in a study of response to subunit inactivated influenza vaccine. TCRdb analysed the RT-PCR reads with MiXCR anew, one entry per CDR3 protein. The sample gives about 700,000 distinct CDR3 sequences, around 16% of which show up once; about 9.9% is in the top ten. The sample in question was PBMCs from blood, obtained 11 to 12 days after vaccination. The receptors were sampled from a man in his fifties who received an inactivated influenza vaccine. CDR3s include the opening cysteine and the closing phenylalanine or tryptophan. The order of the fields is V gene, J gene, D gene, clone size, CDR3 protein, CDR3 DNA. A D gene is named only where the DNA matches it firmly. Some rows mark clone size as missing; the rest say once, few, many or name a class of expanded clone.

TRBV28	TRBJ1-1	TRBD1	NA	CASSSLRDRADEAFF	TGTGCCAGCAGTTCTCTCCGGGACAGGGCAGATGAAGCTTTCTTT
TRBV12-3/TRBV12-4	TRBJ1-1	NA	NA	CASRRQPGHTEAFF	TGTGCCAGCAGACGACAACCCGGGCACACTGAAGCTTTCTTT
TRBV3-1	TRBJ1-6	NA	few	CASSHTNSPLHF	TGTGCCAGCAGCCATACTAATTCACCCCTCCACTTT
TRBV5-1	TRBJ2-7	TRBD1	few	CASSQEPTGQTYEQYF	TGCGCCAGCAGCCAAGAACCGACAGGGCAAACCTACGAGCAGTACTTC
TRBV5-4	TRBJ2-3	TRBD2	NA	CASSSSGRNTDTQYF	TGTGCCAGCAGTTCAAGCGGGAGAAACACAGATACGCAGTATTTT
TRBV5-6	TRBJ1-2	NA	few	CASSGTDSAFYGYTF	TGTGCCAGCAGCGGGACGGACAGTGCCTTCTATGGCTACACCTTC
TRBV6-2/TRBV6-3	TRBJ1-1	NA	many	CASSYGASDEAFF	TGTGCCAGCAGTTACGGGGCAAGCGATGAAGCTTTCTTT
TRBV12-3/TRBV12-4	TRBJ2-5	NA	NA	CASSHRDGDQETQYF	TGTGCCAGCAGCCATCGGGACGGTGATCAAGAGACCCAGTACTTC
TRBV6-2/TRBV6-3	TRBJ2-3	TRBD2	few	CASSAGTSGYTQYF	TGTGCCAGCAGCGCCGGGACTAGCGGGTATACGCAGTATTTT
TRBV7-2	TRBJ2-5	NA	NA	CASSLSNLETQYF	TGTGCCAGCAGCTTATCCAATCTAGAGACCCAGTACTTC
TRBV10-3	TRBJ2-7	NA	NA	CAISESGGLKYEQYF	TGTGCCATCAGTGAGTCGGGGGGGCTAAAGTACGAGCAGTACTTC
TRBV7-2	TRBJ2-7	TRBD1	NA	CASSLRLPDRGNEQYF	TGTGCCAGCAGCTTACGCCTGCCGGACAGGGGGAACGAGCAGTACTTC
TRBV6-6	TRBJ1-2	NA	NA	CASSYAKDGYTF	TGTGCCAGCAGTTACGCCAAGGATGGCTACACCTTC
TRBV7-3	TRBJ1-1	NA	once	CASSLLGGTTEAFF	TGTGCCAGCAGCTTACTCGGGGGGACCACTGAAGCTTTCTTT
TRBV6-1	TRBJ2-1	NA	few	CASSHDRIEQGRSYNEQFF	TGTGCCAGCAGTCATGACCGGATCGAACAGGGCCGCTCCTACAATGAGCAGTTCTTC
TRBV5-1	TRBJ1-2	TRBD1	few	CASSTGTGDNNYGYTF	TGCGCCAGCAGCACCGGGACAGGGGACAACAACTATGGCTACACCTTC
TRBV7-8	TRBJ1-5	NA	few	CASSLQAGDQPQHF	TGTGCCAGCAGCTTACAGGCAGGGGATCAGCCCCAGCATTTT
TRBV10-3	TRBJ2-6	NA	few	CAISDPGSGANVLTF	TGTGCCATCAGTGACCCGGGCAGTGGGGCCAACGTCCTGACTTTC
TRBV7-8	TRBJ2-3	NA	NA	CASSSGPSTDTQYF	TGTGCCAGCAGCTCAGGACCCTCCACAGATACGCAGTATTTT
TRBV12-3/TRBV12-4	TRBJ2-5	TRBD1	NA	CASSLGGTGGETQYF	TGTGCCAGCAGTTTAGGTGGGACAGGGGGAGAGACCCAGTACTTC
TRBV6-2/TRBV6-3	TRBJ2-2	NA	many	CASSYGQFTGELFF	TGTGCCAGCAGTTACGGACAGTTTACCGGGGAGCTGTTTTTT
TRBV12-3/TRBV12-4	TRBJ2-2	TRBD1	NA	CASSLQGTGGQAGELFF	TGTGCCAGCAGTCTCCAAGGGACAGGGGGCCAGGCCGGGGAGCTGTTTTTT
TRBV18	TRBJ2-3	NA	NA	CASSPYDTDTQYF	TGTGCCAGCTCACCCTACGACACAGATACGCAGTATTTT
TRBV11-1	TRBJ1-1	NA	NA	CASSPHRGTEAFF	TGTGCCAGCAGTCCCCACCGGGGCACTGAAGCTTTCTTT
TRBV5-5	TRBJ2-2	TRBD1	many	CASSWDSPSGELFF	TGTGCCAGCAGCTGGGACAGTCCGTCCGGGGAGCTGTTTTTT
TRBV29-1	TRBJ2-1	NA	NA	CSVERLALYNEQFF	TGCAGCGTCGAGAGGCTAGCGCTTTACAATGAGCAGTTCTTC
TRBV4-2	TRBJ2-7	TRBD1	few	CASSQEGQANYEQYF	TGTGCCAGCAGCCAGGAGGGACAGGCCAACTACGAGCAGTACTTC
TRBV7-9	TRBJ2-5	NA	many	CASSLTLRGSETQYF	TGTGCCAGCAGCTTAACCCTCAGGGGTTCAGAGACCCAGTACTTC
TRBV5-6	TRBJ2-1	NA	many	CASSLVLVAATYNEQFF	TGTGCCAGCAGCTTGGTGCTCGTAGCGGCTACCTACAATGAGCAGTTCTTC
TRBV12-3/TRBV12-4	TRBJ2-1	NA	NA	CASSLSGPRKYNEQFF	TGTGCCAGCAGTTTAAGTGGGCCCCGGAAATACAATGAGCAGTTCTTC
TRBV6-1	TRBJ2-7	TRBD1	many	CASSETTGSYEQYF	TGTGCCAGCAGTGAAACGACAGGGTCCTACGAGCAGTACTTC
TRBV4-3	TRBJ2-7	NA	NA	CASSQDRDGDTLYF	TGCGCCAGCAGCCAAGATCGAGACGGAGACACTTTGTACTTC
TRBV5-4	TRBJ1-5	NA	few	CASSLDRASNQPQHF	TGTGCCAGCAGCTTGGACAGGGCTAGCAATCAGCCCCAGCATTTT
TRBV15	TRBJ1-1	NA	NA	CATSRQTNTEAFF	TGTGCCACCAGCAGACAGACGAACACTGAAGCTTTCTTT
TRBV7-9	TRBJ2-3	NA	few	CASSLSLAADTQYF	TGTGCCAGCAGCTTGTCACTAGCAGCGGATACGCAGTATTTT